The present T cell receptor beta chain was sequenced within a study of blood T cell repertoires in COVID-19. Data came from immunoSEQ multiplex PCR; TCRdb stores just in-frame clones and leaves some out. The sample holds some 65,000 clones, around 90% seen once. This CDR3 has 17 amino acids. This receptor was obtained from a man between 60 and 75 years old with acute or convalescent COVID-19. V is TRBV21-1 and J is TRBJ1-5. TRBV21-1 is assigned pseudogene status. Sequencing input: peripheral blood. CDR3 coding DNA: TGTGCCAGCAGCAAAGGAGTATCGGTGAAATTCAATCAGCCCCAGCATTTT. Protein product: CASSKGVSVKFNQPQHF.